The sequence of this T cell receptor beta chain was determined in a study of patients and donors after allogeneic stem cell transplantation. One entry per CDR3 protein results from TCRdb running MiXCR on the RT-PCR reads. Among fewer than 75,000 distinct CDR3 sequences, about 26% were seen once, and the ten largest hold 26%. Germline V gene sequence: CDR1 MNHEY, CDR2 SVGAGI. CDR3 length equals 15 residues. V was clipped by 5 bases and J by 4 bases; unmatched bases: 9. Sample: blood, either unsorted or a sorted T cell fraction (not recorded which). The chain uses TRBV6-5 and TRBJ2-3, with TRBD2 matching over 7 bases. This clonotype was obtained from a human donor who was either an allogeneic HSCT recipient or a stem cell or donor lymphocyte infusion donor (not recorded which). It is not recorded whose cells these are; they may come from a transplant donor. The chain's CDR3 is CASSPGLVGADTQYF. The CDR3 region has the DNA TGTGCCAGCAGTCCTGGACTAGTCGGTGCAGATACGCAGTATTTT.